A selection of T cell receptor beta chains follows, all from one sample in a study of shared clonotypes between healthy human individuals. Produced via immunoSEQ multiplex PCR; TCRdb's table is partial and in-frame only. The table has 800,000 to 950,000 clones, about 96% seen once. The sequencing sample was made of naive CD8+ T cells sorted from blood. The source is a man under 40 in good health. The CDR3 runs from the conserved cysteine through the conserved F or W. The D gene is left open where the match is weak. Expanded clones are given a class, and other clones once, few, many or no size at all.

TRBJ1-2 | TRBV15 | few | . | TGTGCCACCAGCAGAGATCTCGGTGACTTCTATGGCTACACCTTC | CATSRDLGDFYGYTF
TRBJ2-1 | TRBV4-3 | . | . | TGCGCCAGCAGCCAAGATGGACTCTACAATGAGCAGTTCTTC | CASSQDGLYNEQFF
TRBJ1-4 | TRBV7-2 | few | . | TGTGCCAGCAGCTTAGCGCGCGGCGTGGATGAAAAACTGTTTTTT | CASSLARGVDEKLFF
TRBJ2-1 | TRBV9 | once | . | TGTGCCAGCAGCGCATCCTCCAATGAGCAGTTCTTC | CASSASSNEQFF
TRBJ2-5 | TRBV29-1 | . | . | TGCAGCGTTGGTCCGGGGGCAAGGGAGACCCAGTACTTC | CSVGPGARETQYF
TRBJ1-2 | TRBV2 | . | . | TGTGCCAGCAGTTATCAGGGTGCTTCTTGGGGCTACACCTTC | CASSYQGASWGYTF
TRBJ1-4 | TRBV7-9 | . | . | TGTGCCAGCAGCCACAATCGAGAGTACAGGGCAACTAATGAAAAACTGTTTTTT | CASSHNREYRATNEKLFF
TRBJ2-7 | TRBV5-1 | . | . | TGCGCCAGCAGTGACGGGATCTCCTACGAGCAGTACTTC | CASSDGISYEQYF
TRBJ2-7 | TRBV20-1 | . | . | TGCAGTGCGGGGGAGCCCTACGAGCAGTACTTC | CSAGEPYEQYF
TRBJ2-1 | TRBV4-1 | . | . | TGCGCCAGCAGCCAAGACGCGTCGGAGGTCCGGGAGGAGCAGTTCTTC | CASSQDASEVREEQFF
TRBJ2-7 | TRBV19 | . | . | TGTGCCAGTAGTATTGGGGTTACCTACGAGCAGTACTTC | CASSIGVTYEQYF